These T cell receptor beta chains were read from a single sample in a study of long-term antiretroviral therapy in people with HIV. Using immunoSEQ multiplex PCR, the repertoire was profiled, and TCRdb retains in-frame clones only, with some absent. The sample contains under 2,000 clones, 70% to 90% of which appear only once. Sequencing was performed on unsorted PBMCs, taken 0.7 years after starting antiretroviral therapy. The receptors originated from a woman between 50 and 59 years old with HIV. Each CDR3 is given with its conserved first and last residue. The D gene is left open where the match is weak. Only part of the rows carry a size: once, few, many, or a class if the clone is expanded.

>.|TRBV19|TRBJ2-1|.
CASSNRYTDRSYNEQFF
TGTGCCAGTAGTAACCGATATACCGACAGATCCTACAATGAGCAGTTCTTC
>.|TRBV7-9|TRBJ1-6|TRBD1
CAISFDRGINSPLHF
TGTGCCATATCATTCGACAGGGGAATTAATTCACCCCTCCACTTT
>.|TRBV9|TRBJ2-3|TRBD2
CASSSGARSTDTQYF
TGTGCCAGCAGTAGCGGGGCCCGGAGCACAGATACGCAGTATTTT
>.|TRBV7-8|TRBJ2-6|.
CASSDGCYPQSRANVLTF
TGTGCCAGCAGCGACGGTTGTTACCCACAAAGTCGGGCCAACGTCCTGACTTTC
>few|TRBV2|TRBJ1-5|TRBD1
CASSEEGAGGTPQHF
TGTGCCAGCAGTGAAGAGGGGGCAGGGGGTACCCCCCAGCATTTT
>.|TRBV2|TRBJ2-2|.
CASSEWLPNTGELFF
TGTGCCAGCAGTGAATGGTTACCGAACACCGGGGAGCTGTTTTTT
>.|TRBV10-2|TRBJ2-7|TRBD1
CASSQGTGVYEQYF
TGCGCCAGCAGCCAAGGGACAGGGGTTTACGAGCAGTACTTC
>.|TRBV10-3|TRBJ2-5|.
CAISFRGGLETQYF
TGTGCCATCAGCTTTCGGGGTGGGTTAGAGACCCAGTACTTC
>.|TRBV4-2|TRBJ2-7|.
CASSQSQAISYEQYF
TGTGCCAGCAGCCAAAGTCAGGCAATCTCCTACGAGCAGTACTTC
>.|TRBV7-2|TRBJ2-7|TRBD2
CASSFSGGGPSYEQYF
TGTGCCAGCAGCTTTAGCGGGGGGGGCCCCTCCTACGAGCAGTACTTC
>.|TRBV30|TRBJ1-5|.
CAWSGSSVTQPQHF
TGTGCCTGGAGCGGCAGTTCCGTCACTCAGCCCCAGCATTTT
>.|TRBV29-1|TRBJ1-2|TRBD1
CSVHRGDGYTF
TGCAGCGTCCACAGGGGAGATGGCTACACCTTC